This paragraph reports one TCR beta chain. This sample stems from a study of blood T cell repertoires in COVID-19. About the research overall: The study drew acute and convalescent COVID-19 samples from the United States, Italy and Spain. Nucleic acid was either cDNA or gDNA, and it came from T cells, B-cell-depleted T cells, or PBMCs.

Authors' analysis steps: Nucleated cell number was recorded as an estimate derived from reference gene primer amplification. This table comes from immunoSEQ multiplex PCR, and its TCRdb copy is limited to in-frame clones, with some not included. D and trimming were read from the DNA, whereas the V and J calls and clone size are those reported in that table. The table has fewer than 120,000 clones, 76% seen once. The CDR3 has 15 amino acids. With 4 bases clipped from V and 6 bases from J, the junction kept 3 bases outside the gene matches. The germline V gene encodes CDR1 SNHLY and CDR2 FYNNEI. The chain joins TRBV2 to TRBJ2-3; 14 positions agree with TRBD2. The sequenced sample consisted of peripheral blood. This TCR derives from a woman of 80 years or more with acute or convalescent COVID-19. Here the CDR3 reads CASSGGLAGVDTQYF. CDR3 sequence (DNA): TGTGCCAGCAGTGGGGGACTAGCGGGGGTGGATACGCAGTATTTT. The complete variable domain, with remaining parts taken from reference TRBV2 and TRBJ2-3, reads EPEVTQTPSHQVTQMGQEVILRCVPISNHLYFYWYRQILGQKVEFLVSFYNNEISEKSEIFDDQFSVERPDGSNFTLKIRSTKLEDSAMYFCASSGGLAGVDTQYFGPGTRLTVL.